This T cell receptor (beta chain) was sequenced in a study of T cells in Graves' hyperthyroidism and ophthalmopathy. Broader study findings: Prediction of ophthalmopathy progression came a median roughly 6.7 months pre-onset.

This clonotype was counted many times. Its antigen is not identified. TCR beta CDR3 regions were amplified from RNA transcripts. HTBI primers were used for first-round RT-PCR of the TCR CDR3. TCRdb reanalysed the multiplex PCR reads using MiXCR and keeps one entry per CDR3 protein. The sample consists of about 290,000 distinct CDR3 sequences, about an eighth of them appearing once. Recently diagnosed hyperthyroidism of less than 2 months' duration affected patients aged 18 to 65. Patients were excluded because of uncontrolled infection, other autoimmune disease, pregnancy or lactation. CDR1 MNHNS and CDR2 SASEGT come from the germline V gene. V was clipped by 5 bases and J by 2 bases, with 17 bases between them. This CDR3 has 16 residues.

The sequencing input was blood. The chain joins TRBV6-1 to TRBJ2-3, with D tentatively TRBD2 (6 bases). The TCR comes from a woman under 40 with Graves' hyperthyroidism that later progressed to Graves' ophthalmopathy. CDR3 nucleotide sequence: TGTGCCAGCAGTCAATTTGCGGGGCATGACACAGATACGCAGTATTTT. This codes for CASSQFAGHDTDTQYF.